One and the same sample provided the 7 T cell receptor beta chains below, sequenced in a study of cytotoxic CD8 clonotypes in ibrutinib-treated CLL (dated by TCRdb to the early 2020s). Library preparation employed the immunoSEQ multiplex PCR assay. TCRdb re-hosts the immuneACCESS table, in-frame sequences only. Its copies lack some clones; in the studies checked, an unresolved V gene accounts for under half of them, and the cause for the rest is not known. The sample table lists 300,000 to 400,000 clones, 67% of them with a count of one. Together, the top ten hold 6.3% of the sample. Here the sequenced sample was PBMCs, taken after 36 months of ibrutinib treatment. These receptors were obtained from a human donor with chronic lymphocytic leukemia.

In DNA, the CDR3 is TGTGCCAGCAGCTTAGCGTGGCGGCAGTTCTTC. This codes for CASSLAWRQFF. This chain uses TRBV7-2 with TRBJ2-1, with D unclear. Germline CDR1 is SGHTA and CDR2 is FQGNSA. This CDR3 contains 11 residues. V lost 0 bases and J lost 12, with 6 bases in between.

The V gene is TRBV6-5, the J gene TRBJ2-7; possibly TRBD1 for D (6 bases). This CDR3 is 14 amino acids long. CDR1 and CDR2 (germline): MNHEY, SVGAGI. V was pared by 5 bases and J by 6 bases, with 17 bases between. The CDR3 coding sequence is TGTGCCAGCAGTCTATCGAGGACAGTATCCGAGCAGTACTTC. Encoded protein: CASSLSRTVSEQYF.

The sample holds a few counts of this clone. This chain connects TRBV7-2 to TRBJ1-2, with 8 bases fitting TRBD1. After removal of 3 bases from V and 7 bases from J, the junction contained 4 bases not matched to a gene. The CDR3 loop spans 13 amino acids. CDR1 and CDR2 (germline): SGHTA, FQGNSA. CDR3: CASSFQGARGYTF. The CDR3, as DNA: TGTGCCAGCAGCTTCCAGGGGGCGCGTGGCTACACCTTC.

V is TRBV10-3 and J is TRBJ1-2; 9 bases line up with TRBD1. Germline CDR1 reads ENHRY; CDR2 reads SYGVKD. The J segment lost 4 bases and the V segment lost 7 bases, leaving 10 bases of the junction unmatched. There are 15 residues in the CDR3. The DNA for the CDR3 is TGTGCCATCAAGGAGGGGACAGGGCATATCTATGGCTACACCTTC. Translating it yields CAIKEGTGHIYGYTF.

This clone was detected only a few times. The CDR3 bases are TGTGCCAGCAGTGGACCGGACCTCAGATCACCCCTCCACTTT. This translates into CASSGPDLRSPLHF. The V and J genes are TRBV2 and TRBJ1-6; D is undetermined. The CDR3 sequence is 14 residues long. The germline V and J ends were trimmed by 4 bases and 10 bases, with 14 bases remaining between them. Germline loops: CDR1 SNHLY, CDR2 FYNNEI. The whole variable domain, remainder taken from reference TRBV2 and TRBJ1-6, is EPEVTQTPSHQVTQMGQEVILRCVPISNHLYFYWYRQILGQKVEFLVSFYNNEISEKSEIFDDQFSVERPDGSNFTLKIRSTKLEDSAMYFCASSGPDLRSPLHFGNGTRLTVT.

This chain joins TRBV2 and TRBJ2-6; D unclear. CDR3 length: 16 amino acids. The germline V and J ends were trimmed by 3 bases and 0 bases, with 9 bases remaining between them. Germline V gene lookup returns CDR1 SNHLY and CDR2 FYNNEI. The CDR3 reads CASSEQRLSGANVLTF. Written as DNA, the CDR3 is TGTGCCAGCAGTGAGCAACGGCTCTCTGGGGCCAACGTCCTGACTTTC.

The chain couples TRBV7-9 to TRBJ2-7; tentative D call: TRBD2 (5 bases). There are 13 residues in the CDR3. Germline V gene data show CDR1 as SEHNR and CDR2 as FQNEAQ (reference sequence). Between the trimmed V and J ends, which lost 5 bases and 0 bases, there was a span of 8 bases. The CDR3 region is CASSRGSSYEQYF. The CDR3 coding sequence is TGTGCCAGCAGCCGGGGTAGCTCCTACGAGCAGTACTTC.